A selection of T cell receptor beta chains follows, all from one sample in a study of beta chain features in type 1 diabetes. Assay: immunoSEQ multiplex PCR; the TCRdb copy retains only in-frame clones and omits some. The repertoire holds 970,000 or so clones, with roughly a sixth as singletons. The sequenced material came from naive CD4+ T cells from blood. These receptors were collected from a woman aged 18-30 years in good health. The CDR3 runs from the conserved cysteine through the conserved F or W. The order of the fields is clone size, V gene, J gene, D gene, CDR3 protein, CDR3 DNA. The D gene is left open where the match is weak. The size entry is marked missing in some rows and otherwise reads once, few, many or a size class.

clone_size: few; v_call: TRBV5-1; j_call: TRBJ2-5; d_call: .; cdr3_aa: CASGLGGSAGQETQYF; cdr3_nt: TGCGCCAGCGGATTGGGGGGTTCCGCTGGGCAAGAGACCCAGTACTTC
clone_size: .; v_call: TRBV5-1; j_call: TRBJ1-1; d_call: .; cdr3_aa: CASSLPGGNTEAFF; cdr3_nt: TGCGCCAGCAGCCTCCCTGGTGGGAACACTGAAGCTTTCTTT
clone_size: few; v_call: TRBV7-9; j_call: TRBJ1-5; d_call: .; cdr3_aa: CASSSQGSQPQHF; cdr3_nt: TGTGCCAGCAGCTCCCAGGGTAGCCAGCCCCAGCATTTT
clone_size: few; v_call: TRBV14; j_call: TRBJ2-3; d_call: .; cdr3_aa: CASSQDRSDTQYF; cdr3_nt: TGTGCCAGCAGCCAAGATCGTTCGGATACGCAGTATTTT
clone_size: few; v_call: TRBV2; j_call: TRBJ2-3; d_call: TRBD2; cdr3_aa: CASSAGTSGGLTDTQYF; cdr3_nt: TGTGCCAGCAGCGCCGGGACTAGCGGAGGACTCACAGATACGCAGTATTTT
clone_size: .; v_call: TRBV2; j_call: TRBJ1-1; d_call: .; cdr3_aa: CASKPGNPTEAFF; cdr3_nt: TGTGCCAGCAAACCGGGTAATCCGACTGAAGCTTTCTTT
clone_size: .; v_call: TRBV7-2; j_call: TRBJ1-1; d_call: .; cdr3_aa: CASSPSGERVEAFF; cdr3_nt: TGTGCCAGCAGCCCCAGCGGGGAGAGAGTCGAGGCTTTCTTT
clone_size: few; v_call: TRBV28; j_call: TRBJ2-3; d_call: TRBD2; cdr3_aa: CALGIAGTDTQYF; cdr3_nt: TGTGCCCTAGGTATAGCGGGAACAGATACGCAGTATTTT
clone_size: few; v_call: TRBV10-3; j_call: TRBJ2-7; d_call: TRBD2; cdr3_aa: CATGLAGDEQYF; cdr3_nt: TGTGCCACGGGACTAGCGGGAGACGAGCAGTACTTC
clone_size: few; v_call: TRBV29-1; j_call: TRBJ1-2; d_call: .; cdr3_aa: CSVERDRRSAGYTF; cdr3_nt: TGCAGCGTGGAAAGAGACAGGCGCTCGGCTGGCTACACCTTC
clone_size: .; v_call: TRBV15; j_call: TRBJ2-7; d_call: TRBD1; cdr3_aa: CATSREGTGAYEQYF; cdr3_nt: TGTGCCACCAGCAGAGAAGGGACAGGTGCCTACGAGCAGTACTTC
clone_size: few; v_call: TRBV7-3; j_call: TRBJ2-1; d_call: .; cdr3_aa: CASSLNLDNEQFF; cdr3_nt: TGTGCCAGCAGCTTGAACCTTGACAATGAGCAGTTCTTC
clone_size: .; v_call: TRBV27; j_call: TRBJ2-7; d_call: .; cdr3_aa: CASSFNGRYEQYF; cdr3_nt: TGTGCCAGCAGTTTCAACGGCCGTTACGAGCAGTACTTC
clone_size: few; v_call: TRBV18; j_call: TRBJ2-4; d_call: .; cdr3_aa: CASSPITLGRAKNIQYF; cdr3_nt: TGTGCCAGCTCACCGATAACGCTAGGTAGGGCCAAAAACATTCAGTACTTC
clone_size: few; v_call: TRBV7-2; j_call: TRBJ1-1; d_call: TRBD1; cdr3_aa: CASSLGVRTGAKAFF; cdr3_nt: TGTGCCAGCAGCTTAGGTGTGAGAACAGGGGCGAAAGCTTTCTTT
clone_size: few; v_call: TRBV28; j_call: TRBJ2-7; d_call: .; cdr3_aa: CASNKDGFEQYF; cdr3_nt: TGTGCCAGCAATAAGGACGGGTTCGAGCAGTACTTC
clone_size: .; v_call: TRBV5-4; j_call: TRBJ1-2; d_call: .; cdr3_aa: CAGSRDTNYGYTF; cdr3_nt: TGTGCCGGATCCAGGGACACTAACTATGGCTACACCTTC
clone_size: few; v_call: TRBV9; j_call: TRBJ1-4; d_call: .; cdr3_aa: CASSSRYGEKLFF; cdr3_nt: TGTGCCAGCAGCTCCCGGTATGGTGAAAAACTGTTTTTT
clone_size: many; v_call: TRBV7-2; j_call: TRBJ2-1; d_call: .; cdr3_aa: CASSLVNEQFF; cdr3_nt: TGTGCCAGCAGCTTAGTCAATGAGCAGTTCTTC
clone_size: few; v_call: TRBV9; j_call: TRBJ2-7; d_call: .; cdr3_aa: CASSVGSGGTYEQYF; cdr3_nt: TGTGCCAGCAGCGTAGGGTCCGGCGGAACCTACGAGCAGTACTTC
clone_size: .; v_call: TRBV10-1; j_call: TRBJ2-2; d_call: .; cdr3_aa: CATGVAGELFF; cdr3_nt: TGCGCCACTGGGGTTGCCGGGGAGCTGTTTTTT
clone_size: .; v_call: TRBV27; j_call: TRBJ2-1; d_call: .; cdr3_aa: CASTQNLASSSYNEQFF; cdr3_nt: TGTGCCAGCACCCAAAACCTAGCGTCGAGCTCCTACAATGAGCAGTTCTTC
clone_size: few; v_call: TRBV5-1; j_call: TRBJ1-5; d_call: .; cdr3_aa: CASSLGREGQPQHF; cdr3_nt: TGCGCCAGCAGCTTAGGGAGGGAAGGACAGCCCCAGCATTTT
clone_size: few; v_call: TRBV28; j_call: TRBJ2-7; d_call: TRBD1; cdr3_aa: CASSIPGQIYEQYF; cdr3_nt: TGTGCCAGCAGTATCCCGGGACAGATCTACGAGCAGTACTTC
clone_size: .; v_call: TRBV27; j_call: TRBJ2-7; d_call: TRBD1; cdr3_aa: CASSLTPLRQGAVEQYF; cdr3_nt: TGTGCCAGCAGTTTAACGCCCCTTCGACAGGGGGCAGTCGAGCAGTACTTC
clone_size: .; v_call: TRBV29-1; j_call: TRBJ2-3; d_call: TRBD2; cdr3_aa: CSVTGGPTDTQYF; cdr3_nt: TGCAGCGTAACGGGAGGGCCCACAGATACGCAGTATTTT